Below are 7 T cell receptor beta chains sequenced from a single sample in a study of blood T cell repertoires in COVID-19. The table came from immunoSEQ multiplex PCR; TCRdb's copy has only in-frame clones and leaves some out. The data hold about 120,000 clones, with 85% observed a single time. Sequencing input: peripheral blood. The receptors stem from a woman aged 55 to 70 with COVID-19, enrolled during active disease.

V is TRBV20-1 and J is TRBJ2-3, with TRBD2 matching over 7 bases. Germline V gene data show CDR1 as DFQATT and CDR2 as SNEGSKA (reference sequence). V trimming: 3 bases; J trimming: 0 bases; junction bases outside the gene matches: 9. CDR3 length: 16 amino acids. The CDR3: CSASPPSGTSTDTQYF. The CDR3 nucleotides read TGCAGTGCTAGTCCCCCTAGCGGCACTAGCACAGATACGCAGTATTTT.

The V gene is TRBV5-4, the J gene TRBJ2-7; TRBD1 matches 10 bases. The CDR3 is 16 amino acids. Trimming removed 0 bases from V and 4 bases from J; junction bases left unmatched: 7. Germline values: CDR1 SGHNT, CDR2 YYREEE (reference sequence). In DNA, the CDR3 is TGTGCCAGCAGCTTGGGATCGACAGGGGGCGTTTACGAGCAGTACTTC. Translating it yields CASSLGSTGGVYEQYF. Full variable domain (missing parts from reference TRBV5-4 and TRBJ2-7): ETGVTQSPTHLIKTRGQQVTLRCSSQSGHNTVSWYQQALGQGPQFIFQYYREEENGRGNFPPRFSGLQFPNYSSELNVNALELDDSALYLCASSLGSTGGVYEQYFGPGTRLTVT.

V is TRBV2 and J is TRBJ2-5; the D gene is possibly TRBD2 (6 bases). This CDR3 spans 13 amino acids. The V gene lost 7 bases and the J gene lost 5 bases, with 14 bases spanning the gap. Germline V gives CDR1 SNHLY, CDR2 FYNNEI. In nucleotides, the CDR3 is TGTGCCAGCATGGGGGACTTGGGGGAGACCCAGTACTTC. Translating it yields CASMGDLGETQYF.

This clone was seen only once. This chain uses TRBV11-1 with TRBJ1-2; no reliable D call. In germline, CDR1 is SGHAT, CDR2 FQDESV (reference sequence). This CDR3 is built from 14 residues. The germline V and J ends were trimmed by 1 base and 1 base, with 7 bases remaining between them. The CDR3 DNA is TGTGCCAGCAGCTTAGACAGCTTTAACTATGGCTACACCTTC. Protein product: CASSLDSFNYGYTF.

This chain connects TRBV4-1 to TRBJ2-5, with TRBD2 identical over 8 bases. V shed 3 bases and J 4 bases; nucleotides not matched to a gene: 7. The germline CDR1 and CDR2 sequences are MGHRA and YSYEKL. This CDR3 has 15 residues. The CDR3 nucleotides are TGCGCCAGCAGCCATGGCGGGGGGCTGGGAGAGACCCAGTACTTC. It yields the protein CASSHGGGLGETQYF.

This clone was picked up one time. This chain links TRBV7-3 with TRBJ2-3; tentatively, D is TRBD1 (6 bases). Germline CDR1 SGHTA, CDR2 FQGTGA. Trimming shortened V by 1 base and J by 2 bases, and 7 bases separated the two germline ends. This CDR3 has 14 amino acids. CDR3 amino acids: CASSLNRATDTQYF. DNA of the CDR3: TGTGCCAGCAGCTTAAACAGGGCCACAGATACGCAGTATTTT. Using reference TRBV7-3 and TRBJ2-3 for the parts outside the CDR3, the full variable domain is GAGVSQTPSNKVTEKGKYVELRCDPISGHTALYWYRQSLGQGPEFLIYFQGTGAADDSGLPNDRFFAVRPEGSVSTLKIQRTERGDSAVYLCASSLNRATDTQYFGPGTRLTVL.

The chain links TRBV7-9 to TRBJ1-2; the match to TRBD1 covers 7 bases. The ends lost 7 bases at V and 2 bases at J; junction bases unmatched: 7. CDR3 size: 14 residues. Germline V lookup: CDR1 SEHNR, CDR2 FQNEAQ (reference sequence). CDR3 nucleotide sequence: TGTGCCAGCAATCAGGGGGAGTCCAACTATGGCTACACCTTC. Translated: CASNQGESNYGYTF.